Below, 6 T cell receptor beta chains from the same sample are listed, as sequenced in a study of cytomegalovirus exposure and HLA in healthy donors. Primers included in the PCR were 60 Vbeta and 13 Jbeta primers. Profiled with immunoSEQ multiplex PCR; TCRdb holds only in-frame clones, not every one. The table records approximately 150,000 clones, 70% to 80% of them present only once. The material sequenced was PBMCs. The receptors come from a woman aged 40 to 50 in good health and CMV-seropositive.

CDR3 bases: TGTGCCAGCAGCCGACTAGCGGGAATCTACGAGCAGTACTTC. Its protein is CASSRLAGIYEQYF. The V call is TRBV11-3, the J call TRBJ2-7, with 11 bases fitting TRBD2. Germline CDR1 SGHNT, CDR2 YENEEA. V was clipped by 5 bases and J by 3 bases; unmatched bases: 3. There are 14 residues in the CDR3.

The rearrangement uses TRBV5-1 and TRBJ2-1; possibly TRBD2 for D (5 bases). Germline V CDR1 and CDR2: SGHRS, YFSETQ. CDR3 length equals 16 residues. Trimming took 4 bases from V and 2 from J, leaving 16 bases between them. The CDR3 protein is CASSPQSGLAYNEQFF. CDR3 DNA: TGCGCCAGCAGCCCCCAGAGCGGTCTAGCCTACAATGAGCAGTTCTTC.

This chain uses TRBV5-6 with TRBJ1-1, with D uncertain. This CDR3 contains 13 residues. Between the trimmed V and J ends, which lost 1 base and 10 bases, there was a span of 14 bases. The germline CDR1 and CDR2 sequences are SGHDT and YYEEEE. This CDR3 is CASSLRAVPGAFF. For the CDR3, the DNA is TGTGCCAGCAGCTTGCGAGCGGTGCCGGGAGCTTTCTTT.

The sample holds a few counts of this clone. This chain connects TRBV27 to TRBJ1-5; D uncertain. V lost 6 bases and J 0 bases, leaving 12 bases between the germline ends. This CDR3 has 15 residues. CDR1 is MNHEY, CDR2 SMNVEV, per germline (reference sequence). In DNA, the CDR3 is TGTGCCAGCAGCGGAGGGATCTATAGCAATCAGCCCCAGCATTTT. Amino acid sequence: CASSGGIYSNQPQHF.

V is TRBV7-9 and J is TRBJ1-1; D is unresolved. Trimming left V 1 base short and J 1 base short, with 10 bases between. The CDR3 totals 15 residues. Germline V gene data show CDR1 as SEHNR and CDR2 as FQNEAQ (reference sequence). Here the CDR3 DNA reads TGTGCCAGCAGCTTAGGAGGTGAGAGGAACACTGAAGCTTTCTTT. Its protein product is CASSLGGERNTEAFF.

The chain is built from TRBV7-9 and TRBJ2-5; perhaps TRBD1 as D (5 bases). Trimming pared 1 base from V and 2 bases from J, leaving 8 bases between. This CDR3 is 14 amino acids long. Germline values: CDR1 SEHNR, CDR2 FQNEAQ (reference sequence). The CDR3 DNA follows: TGTGCCAGCAGCTTAGGACAGTTGCAAGAGACCCAGTACTTC. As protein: CASSLGQLQETQYF.